This TCR beta chain derives from a study of blood T cell repertoires in COVID-19. Background on the study: Sites in the United States, Italy and Spain provided acute and convalescent COVID-19 samples. PBMCs, B-cell-depleted T cells, or T cells provided the cDNA or gDNA that made up the material.

Here immunoSEQ multiplex PCR was the method, and the copy in TCRdb shows in-frame clones only, minus some. The sample holds about 130,000 clones, around 81% seen once. Sequences were obtained from peripheral blood. This TCR came from a man aged 55 to 70 with acute or convalescent COVID-19.

Written as DNA, the CDR3 is TGTGCCAGTAGTGAGACCCGGGACAGGGAGCTGTTTTTT. Its protein product is CASSETRDRELFF. The chain is built from TRBV19 and TRBJ2-2; D perhaps matches TRBD1 (6 bases). The CDR3 runs to 13 residues. Germline lookup yields CDR1 LNHDA and CDR2 SQIVND (reference sequence). Trimming left V 5 bases short and J 9 bases short, with 13 bases between.